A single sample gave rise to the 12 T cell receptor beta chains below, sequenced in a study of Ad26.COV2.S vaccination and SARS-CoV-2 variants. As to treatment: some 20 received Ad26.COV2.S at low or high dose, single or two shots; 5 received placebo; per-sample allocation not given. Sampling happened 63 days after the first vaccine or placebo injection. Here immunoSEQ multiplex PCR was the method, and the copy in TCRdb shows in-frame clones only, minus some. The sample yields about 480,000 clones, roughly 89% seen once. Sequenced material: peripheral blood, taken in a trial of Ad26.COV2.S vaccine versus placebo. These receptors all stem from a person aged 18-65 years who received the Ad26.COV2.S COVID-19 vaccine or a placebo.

The CDR3 coding sequence is TGTGCCAGCAGCCCAGGGCGGTACTCCTACGAGCAGTACTTC. This encodes CASSPGRYSYEQYF. The rearrangement uses TRBV7-9 and TRBJ2-7, with a possible D match to TRBD1 (5 bases). Germline V gene lookup returns CDR1 SEHNR and CDR2 FQNEAQ (reference sequence). CDR3 size: 14 residues. V lost 5 bases and J lost 0, with 11 bases in between.

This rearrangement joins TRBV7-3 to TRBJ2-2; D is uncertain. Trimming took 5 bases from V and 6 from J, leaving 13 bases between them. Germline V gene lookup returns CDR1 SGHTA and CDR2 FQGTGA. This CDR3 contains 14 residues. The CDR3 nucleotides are TGTGCCAGCAGCCCTTTTGCCCCCCCCGGGGAGCTGTTTTTT. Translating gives CASSPFAPPGELFF.

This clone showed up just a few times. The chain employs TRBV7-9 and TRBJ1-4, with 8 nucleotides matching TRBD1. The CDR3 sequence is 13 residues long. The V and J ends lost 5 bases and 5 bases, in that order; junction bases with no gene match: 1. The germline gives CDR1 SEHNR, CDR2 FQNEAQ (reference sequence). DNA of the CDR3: TGTGCCAGCAGCCGGGACAGGAATGAAAAACTGTTTTTT. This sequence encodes CASSRDRNEKLFF.

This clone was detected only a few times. This chain's CDR3 is CASSRPPQPQHF. The CDR3 DNA sequence: TGTGCCAGCAGCCGACCCCCCCAGCCCCAGCATTTT. The chain employs TRBV12-3 or TRBV12-4 and TRBJ1-5; D is uncertain. V dropped 6 bases and J dropped 7 bases, with 10 bases sitting between them. The CDR3 loop spans 12 amino acids.

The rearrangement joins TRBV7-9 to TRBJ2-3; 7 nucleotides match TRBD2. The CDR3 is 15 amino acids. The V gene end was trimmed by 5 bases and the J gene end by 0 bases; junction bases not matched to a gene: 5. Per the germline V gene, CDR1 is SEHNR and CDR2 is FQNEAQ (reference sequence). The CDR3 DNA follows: TGTGCCAGCAGCGGCCCGGGACTAAGCACAGATACGCAGTATTTT. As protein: CASSGPGLSTDTQYF. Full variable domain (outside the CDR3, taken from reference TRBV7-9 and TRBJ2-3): DTGVSQNPRHKITKRGQNVTFRCDPISEHNRLYWYRQTLGQGPEFLTYFQNEAQLEKSRLLSDRFSAERPKGSFSTLEIQRTEQGDSAMYLCASSGPGLSTDTQYFGPGTRLTVL.

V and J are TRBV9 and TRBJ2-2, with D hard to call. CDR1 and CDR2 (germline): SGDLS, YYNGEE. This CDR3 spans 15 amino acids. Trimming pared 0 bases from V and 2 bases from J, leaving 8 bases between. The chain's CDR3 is CASSVAAANTGELFF. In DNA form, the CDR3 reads TGTGCCAGCAGCGTAGCGGCAGCCAACACCGGGGAGCTGTTTTTT.

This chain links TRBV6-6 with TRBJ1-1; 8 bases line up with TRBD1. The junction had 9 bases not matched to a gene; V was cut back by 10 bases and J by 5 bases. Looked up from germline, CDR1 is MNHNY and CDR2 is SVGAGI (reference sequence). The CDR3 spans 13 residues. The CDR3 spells CATAAGGLTEAFF. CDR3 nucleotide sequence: TGTGCCACCGCGGCAGGGGGCCTGACTGAAGCTTTCTTT.

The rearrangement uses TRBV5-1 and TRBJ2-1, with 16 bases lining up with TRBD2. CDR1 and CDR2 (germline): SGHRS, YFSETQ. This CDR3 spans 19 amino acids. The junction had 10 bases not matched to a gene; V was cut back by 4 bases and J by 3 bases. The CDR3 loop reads CASSMPPGLAGGLYNEQFF. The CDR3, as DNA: TGCGCCAGCAGCATGCCCCCGGGACTAGCGGGAGGGCTCTACAATGAGCAGTTCTTC.

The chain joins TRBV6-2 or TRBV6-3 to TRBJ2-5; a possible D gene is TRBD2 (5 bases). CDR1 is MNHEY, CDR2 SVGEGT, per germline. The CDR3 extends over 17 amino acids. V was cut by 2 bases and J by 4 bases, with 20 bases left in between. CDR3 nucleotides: TGTGCCAGCAGTTACCCCCTCGGTAGCGTCCGTGGAGAGACCCAGTACTTC. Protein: CASSYPLGSVRGETQYF.

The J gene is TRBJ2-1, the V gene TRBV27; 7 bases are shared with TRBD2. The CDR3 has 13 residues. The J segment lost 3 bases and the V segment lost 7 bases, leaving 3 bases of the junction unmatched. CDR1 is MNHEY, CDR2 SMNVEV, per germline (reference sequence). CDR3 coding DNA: TGTGCCAGCACGGGGGGACTCTACAATGAGCAGTTCTTC. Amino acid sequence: CASTGGLYNEQFF.

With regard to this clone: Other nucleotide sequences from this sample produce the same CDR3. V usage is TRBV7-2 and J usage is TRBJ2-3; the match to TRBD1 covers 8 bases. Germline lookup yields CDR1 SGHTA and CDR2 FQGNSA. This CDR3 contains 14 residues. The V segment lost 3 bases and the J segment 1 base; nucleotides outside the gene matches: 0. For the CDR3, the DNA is TGTGCCAGCAGCTTGACAGGGGGCACAGATACGCAGTATTTT. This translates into CASSLTGGTDTQYF.

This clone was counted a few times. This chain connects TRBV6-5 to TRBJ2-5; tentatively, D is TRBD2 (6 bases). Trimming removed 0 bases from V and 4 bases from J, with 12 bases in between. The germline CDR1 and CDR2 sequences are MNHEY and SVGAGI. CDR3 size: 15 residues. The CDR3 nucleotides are TGTGCCAGCAGTTACTCGGGAGGCGTAAGAGAGACCCAGTACTTC. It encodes CASSYSGGVRETQYF.